This entry lists 30 T cell receptor beta chains sequenced from one sample in a study of cytomegalovirus exposure and HLA in healthy donors (dated by TCRdb to about 2017). Library construction relied on the immunoSEQ multiplex PCR assay. The multiplex PCR relied on a mix of 60 forward primers for TCR Vbeta segments and 13 reverse primers for TCR Jbeta segments. TCRdb mirrors the immuneACCESS table, restricted to in-frame sequences. Some clones are absent from its copies; in checked studies, under half trace to an unresolved V gene, and the reason for the others is unknown. Across this sample there are 45,000 to 65,000 clones, with 55% to 80% seen only once. Around 21% of the sample rests with the top ten. Sequencing was done on a sample of PBMCs. The receptor source for this set is a woman aged 45-65 years in good health and CMV-seropositive.

The chain recombines TRBV5-5 with TRBJ2-7; TRBD1 matches 10 bases. There are 16 residues in the CDR3. The junction had 9 bases not matched to a gene; V was cut back by 5 bases and J by 1 base. In germline, CDR1 is SGHKS, CDR2 YYEKEE (reference sequence). Here the CDR3 reads CASSLWQGQGSYEQYF. Here the CDR3 DNA reads TGTGCCAGCAGTTTGTGGCAGGGACAGGGGTCCTACGAGCAGTACTTC.

This chain links TRBV7-6 with TRBJ1-4; D not resolved. CDR1 SGHVS and CDR2 FNYEAQ come from the germline V gene. The CDR3 loop spans 16 amino acids. V lost 2 bases to trimming and J lost 8 bases, with 18 bases between them. The CDR3, as DNA: TGTGCCAGCAGCTTATTGCCCTCCCTAACCACGGAAAAACTGTTTTTT. As protein: CASSLLPSLTTEKLFF.

This clone was counted once. V is TRBV7-3 and J is TRBJ2-3, with TRBD2 matching over 7 bases. The germline CDR1 and CDR2 sequences are SGHTA and FQGTGA. With V trimmed by 5 bases and J by 2 bases, 4 bases remained unmatched. The CDR3 covers 14 residues. The CDR3 loop is CASSTGRNTDTQYF. CDR3 DNA: TGTGCCAGCAGCACCGGGAGGAACACAGATACGCAGTATTTT.

This clone turned up a few times. The CDR3: CSAGLGGWNTGELFF. CDR3 coding DNA: TGCAGCGCGGGACTAGGCGGATGGAACACCGGGGAGCTGTTTTTT. The rearrangement joins TRBV29-1 to TRBJ2-2; 8 bases agree with TRBD2. V shed 7 bases and J 1 base; nucleotides not matched to a gene: 8. Germline V gene lookup returns CDR1 SQVTM and CDR2 ANQGSEA. The CDR3 totals 15 residues.

The rearrangement links TRBV7-2 to TRBJ2-5, with TRBD2 matching over 8 bases. The germline gives CDR1 SGHTA, CDR2 FQGNSA. The V gene end was trimmed by 0 bases and the J gene end by 1 base; junction bases not matched to a gene: 7. CDR3 length: 17 residues. The CDR3 sequence is CASSLAWIAGIQETQYF. CDR3 bases: TGTGCCAGCAGCTTAGCTTGGATAGCGGGGATCCAAGAGACCCAGTACTTC.

The CDR3 loop is CASSIRDGGLRGSGNTIYF. CDR3 DNA: TGTGCCAGCAGCATCCGGGACGGAGGGCTCCGGGGCTCTGGAAACACCATATATTTT. The rearrangement uses TRBV7-9 and TRBJ1-3; tentative D call: TRBD1 (5 bases). This CDR3 comprises 19 residues. Per germline, CDR1 SEHNR and CDR2 FQNEAQ (reference sequence). V was shortened by 5 bases and J by 0 bases, with 23 bases between the two germline ends.

The rearrangement links TRBV27 to TRBJ1-6, with D hard to call. The V gene lost 3 bases and the J gene lost 0 bases, with 15 bases spanning the gap. This CDR3 has 18 amino acids. Germline CDR1 and CDR2: MNHEY and SMNVEV (reference sequence). This chain's CDR3 is CASSFSSPGSSYNSPLHF. The CDR3 region has the DNA TGTGCCAGCAGTTTCTCGTCGCCGGGGAGCTCCTATAATTCACCCCTCCACTTT.

V is TRBV5-1 and J is TRBJ2-2, with a weak D call TRBD1 (5 bases). Looked up from germline, CDR1 is SGHRS and CDR2 is YFSETQ. The CDR3 has 16 amino acids. V lost 4 bases and J lost 3, with 16 bases in between. CDR3 nucleotide sequence: TGCGCCAGCAGCCTACCCACAGGTGGGGACACCGGGGAGCTGTTTTTT. The encoded protein is CASSLPTGGDTGELFF. Filled out from reference TRBV5-1 and TRBJ2-2, the complete variable domain reads KAGVTQTPRYLIKTRGQQVTLSCSPISGHRSVSWYQQTPGQGLQFLFEYFSETQRNKGNFPGRFSGRQFSNSRSEMNVSTLELGDSALYLCASSLPTGGDTGELFFGEGSRLTVL.

V and J are TRBV28 and TRBJ2-1; D is possibly TRBD1 (6 bases). The CDR3 spans 16 residues. Germline V gene lookup returns CDR1 MDHEN and CDR2 SYDVKM. V lost 3 bases, J lost 5 bases, and 17 bases lay in between. CDR3 nucleotides: TGTGCCAGCAGTTTCCATATCACGACAGGAGACAATGAGCAGTTCTTC. Amino acids: CASSFHITTGDNEQFF.

The J gene is TRBJ1-2, the V gene TRBV19, with a tentative D call TRBD1 (6 bases). V was shortened by 6 bases and J by 5 bases, with 13 bases between the two germline ends. Germline V gives CDR1 LNHDA, CDR2 SQIVND (reference sequence). CDR3 length: 13 amino acids. The CDR3 spells CASRERDKYGYTF. CDR3 bases: TGTGCCAGTAGGGAGCGGGACAAATATGGCTACACCTTC.

The table lists this clone with a count of one. The rearrangement joins TRBV6-4 to TRBJ2-1; D remains ambiguous. This CDR3 comprises 13 residues. V was clipped by 3 bases and J by 10 bases, with 13 bases between them. CDR1 MRHNA and CDR2 SNTAGT come from the germline V gene. Written as DNA, the CDR3 is TGTGCCAGCAGTGAAGAAAGAGGATGGGAGCAGTTCTTC. Its protein is CASSEERGWEQFF.

The V call is TRBV4-3, the J call TRBJ2-7; 9 bases fit TRBD1. V shed 0 bases and J 4 bases; nucleotides not matched to a gene: 4. The CDR3 is 15 residues long. Per the germline V gene, CDR1 is LGHNA and CDR2 is YSLEER. The CDR3 sequence: CASSQDGDRDYEQYF. The DNA for the CDR3 is TGCGCCAGCAGCCAAGATGGGGACAGGGATTACGAGCAGTACTTC.

This clone was found once. The V call is TRBV30, the J call TRBJ1-2, with 9 bases aligning to TRBD1. Germline lookup yields CDR1 GTSNPN and CDR2 SVGIG (reference sequence). V trimming: 5 bases; J trimming: 5 bases; junction bases outside the gene matches: 6. CDR3 length equals 13 residues. The CDR3 protein is CAWDLGTGYGYTF. Here the CDR3 DNA reads TGTGCCTGGGATTTGGGGACAGGGTATGGCTACACCTTC. Together with reference TRBV30 and TRBJ1-2, the CDR3 gives the full variable domain: SQTIHQWPATLVQPVGSPLSLECTVEGTSNPNLYWYRQAAGRGLQLLFYSVGIGQISSEVPQNLSASRPQDRQFILSSKKLLLSDSGFYLCAWDLGTGYGYTFGSGTRLTVV.

This clone was counted a few times. The chain uses TRBV19 and TRBJ2-6, with D perhaps matching TRBD2 (6 bases). This CDR3 contains 16 residues. The germline V and J ends were trimmed by 7 bases and 2 bases, with 15 bases remaining between them. Germline assignment: CDR1 LNHDA and CDR2 SQIVND (reference sequence). CDR3 bases: TGTGCCAGTAAAGACGAAGGCGGGGCTGGGGCCAACGTCCTGACTTTC. It codes for CASKDEGGAGANVLTF.

The genes are TRBV19 and TRBJ2-2, with TRBD2 matching over 11 bases. Germline CDR1 and CDR2: LNHDA and SQIVND (reference sequence). The trim removed 9 bases at V and 5 bases at J, leaving 5 bases unmatched. The CDR3 consists of 14 residues. CDR3 DNA sequence: TGTGCCAGCGACCTAGCGGGGGGAACCGGGGAGCTGTTTTTT. Protein: CASDLAGGTGELFF.

This clone was counted between two and nine times. The V gene is TRBV21-1, the J gene TRBJ1-4. TRBV21-1 is a pseudogene segment. CDR3 length: 16 amino acids. The CDR3 is CASSVTAEGLFEKLFF. As DNA, the CDR3 is TGTGCCAGCAGCGTTACCGCGGAGGGTTTGTTTGAAAAACTGTTTTTT.

This clone occurred once. CDR3 nucleotide sequence: TGTGCCAGCTCACCGAATATAGCGGGAGGCAATGAGCAGTTCTTC. As protein: CASSPNIAGGNEQFF. The chain couples TRBV18 to TRBJ2-1; TRBD2 matches 10 bases. V lost 3 bases and J lost 6; bases outside the gene matches: 5. The CDR3 covers 15 residues. Germline lookup yields CDR1 KGHSH and CDR2 LQKENI.

V usage is TRBV5-1 and J usage is TRBJ1-2; 8 bases line up with TRBD1. V dropped 1 base and J dropped 4; count of bases not matched to a gene: 6. Germline assignment: CDR1 SGHRS and CDR2 YFSETQ. The CDR3 has 15 amino acids. The CDR3 reads CASSLRTGNVYGYTF. In DNA form, the CDR3 reads TGCGCCAGCAGCTTGAGGACAGGGAACGTCTATGGCTACACCTTC.

The sample holds a few counts of this clone. The rearrangement joins TRBV6-5 to TRBJ1-3; no clear D. The germline CDR1 and CDR2 sequences are MNHEY and SVGAGI. V lost 3 bases and J lost 0, with 9 bases in between. The CDR3 totals 15 residues. This CDR3 reads CASSYSLYSGNTIYF. CDR3 sequence (DNA): TGTGCCAGCAGTTATTCGCTATACTCTGGAAACACCATATATTTT.

The CDR3 reads CASGGGAGGETQYF. DNA for the CDR3: TGTGCCAGCGGGGGTGGGGCGGGGGGTGAGACCCAGTACTTC. The gene calls are TRBV27 and TRBJ2-5, with 8 bases identical to TRBD2. V lost 8 bases and J lost 5; bases outside the gene matches: 10. Germline CDR1 MNHEY, CDR2 SMNVEV (reference sequence). The CDR3 consists of 14 residues.

The chain's CDR3 is CASSLGTGNYGYTF. The CDR3 DNA sequence: TGTGCCAGCAGCCTCGGGACAGGGAACTATGGCTACACCTTC. This chain uses TRBV9 with TRBJ1-2; 9 bases match TRBD1. Germline CDR1 SGDLS, CDR2 YYNGEE. Trimming at V came to 4 bases and at J to 2 bases, leaving 3 bases not matched to a gene. The CDR3 spans 14 residues.

The DNA for the CDR3 is TGTGCCACCAGCAGAGTGGCCAGGAACACAGATACGCAGTATTTT. Encoded protein: CATSRVARNTDTQYF. The V and J genes are TRBV15 and TRBJ2-3; D not certain. The CDR3 is 15 amino acids. Germline V gives CDR1 LNHNV, CDR2 YYDKDF (reference sequence). Trimming shortened V by 1 base and J by 2 bases, and 10 bases separated the two germline ends.

This clone was recorded many times. V gene TRBV11-1 combines with J gene TRBJ2-7; TRBD1 aligns across 8 bases. Per the germline V gene, CDR1 is SGHAT and CDR2 is FQDESV (reference sequence). The CDR3 runs 15 residues. Germline trimming cut 6 bases from V and 5 bases from J; bases unmatched to any gene: 12. This CDR3 is CASRPIDRGIDEQYF. CDR3 nucleotides: TGTGCCAGCAGGCCTATCGACAGGGGAATAGACGAGCAGTACTTC.

This clone occurred a few times. J is TRBJ2-2 and V is TRBV7-3; the D is unclear. Trimming shortened V by 5 bases and J by 7 bases, and 11 bases separated the two germline ends. From germline, CDR1 is SGHTA and CDR2 FQGTGA. This CDR3 contains 13 residues. The CDR3, as DNA: TGTGCCAGCAGCCCAGAGGTCGACGGGGAGCTGTTTTTT. Translated, it gives CASSPEVDGELFF.

This chain's CDR3 is CASKQGLYSPLHF. For the CDR3, the DNA is TGTGCCAGCAAACAGGGGCTATATTCACCCCTCCACTTT. The V call is TRBV2, the J call TRBJ1-6; 7 nucleotides line up with TRBD1. The CDR3 loop spans 13 amino acids. The trim removed 7 bases at V and 8 bases at J, leaving 5 bases unmatched. Germline V gene lookup returns CDR1 SNHLY and CDR2 FYNNEI.

The rearrangement uses TRBV28 and TRBJ1-3; D possibly corresponds to TRBD1 (6 bases). V lost 2 bases to trimming and J lost 0 bases, with 11 bases between them. The CDR3 runs 16 residues. In germline, CDR1 is MDHEN, CDR2 SYDVKM. CDR3 nucleotide sequence: TGTGCCAGCAGTTTACAGGGGCCCCTCTCTGGAAACACCATATATTTT. Protein product: CASSLQGPLSGNTIYF.

J is TRBJ1-5 and V is TRBV6-5; possibly TRBD1 for D (6 bases). Germline V gives CDR1 MNHEY, CDR2 SVGAGI. The CDR3 runs 14 residues. Deletions cut 8 bases from V and 3 bases from J, with 14 bases between. The CDR3 DNA follows: TGTGCCAGCGGACCCCAGGGGTTCAATCAGCCCCAGCATTTT. It is translated as CASGPQGFNQPQHF.

The chain has TRBV5-1 and TRBJ1-4; D uncertain. With 4 bases removed from V and 3 bases from J, the gap between germline ends came to 16 bases. Germline V gene data show CDR1 as SGHRS and CDR2 as YFSETQ. CDR3 size: 16 residues. The chain's CDR3 is CASSTTPRSPNEKLFF. Here the CDR3 DNA reads TGCGCCAGCAGCACCACCCCACGGTCCCCTAATGAAAAACTGTTTTTT.

The rearrangement links TRBV5-4 to TRBJ2-1, with D possibly matching TRBD2 (5 bases). Trimming stripped 2 bases from V and 1 base from J, with 13 bases between. Germline V gives CDR1 SGHNT, CDR2 YYREEE (reference sequence). This CDR3 spans 16 amino acids. The CDR3 here is CASSFPGGPSYNEQFF. The CDR3 region has the DNA TGTGCCAGCAGCTTTCCAGGCGGGCCTTCCTACAATGAGCAGTTCTTC.

This clone was detected only once. The DNA of the CDR3 is TGTGCCAGCAGCTTCGGCCAGGGGTCCCAGTACTTC. This translates into CASSFGQGSQYF. The rearrangement joins TRBV7-2 to TRBJ2-5; TRBD1 might be the D (6 bases). Germline loops: CDR1 SGHTA, CDR2 FQGNSA. V shed 3 bases and J shed 9 bases, with 11 bases lying between them. The CDR3 is made up of 12 amino acids.